This TCR beta chain derives from a study of blood T cell repertoires in COVID-19 (dated by TCRdb to the early 2020s). A note on the overall study: Samples covering the acute and convalescent phases of COVID-19 were provided by collaborators in the United States, Italy and Spain. The prospective study material was composed of cDNA or gDNA derived from T cells, B-cell-depleted T cells, or PBMCs. The dataset comprised deeply sampled blood TCRbeta repertoires from subjects exposed to, actively infected with, or recovered from COVID-19. The repertoires were released in a freely available public database meant as a resource for research on the immune response to SARS-CoV-2. Samples were obtained from the ongoing ImmuneRACE study (first 160 participants) and from 1,254 subjects provided by 6 global collaborators. The sample metadata nearly always contained a de-identified subject ID, COVID-19 status, age in years and sex. Where available, HLA class I and class II types were taken from metadata supplied by the sample provider and were not determined by assay-based typing.

TCRbeta CDR3 regions were amplified from genomic DNA by means of the immunoSEQ Assay, a bias-controlled multiplex PCR. Per the source publication's procedure: Within the assay, amplification of reference gene primers was used to estimate how many nucleated cells each sample contained. To quantify the absolute abundance of each unique TCRbeta CDR3 rearrangement, sequence reads were collapsed and filtered. For each sample, productive Simpson clonality was calculated as the square root of Simpson's diversity index over productive rearrangements. The table comes from immuneACCESS by way of TCRdb, which keeps in-frame sequences with V and J called. Part of the clones is missing from these tables; in studies checked, under half for an unresolved V gene and the rest for unknown reasons. The DNA was the basis for D and trimming; V, J and clone size are from that table. The sample table records 25,000 to 35,000 clones; roughly 87% of these occur just once. 7.9% of the sample belongs to the ten largest clones.

In regard to this clone: Its binding antigen is unknown. No qualities accompany the bases; no much larger clone lies one base away.

One collaborating source in Seattle enrolled patients during active infection and followed them longitudinally through the course of disease. The collaborating institutions used their own protocols to collect whole blood in K2EDTA tubes. For TCRbeta analysis, collaborators shipped samples as frozen whole blood, isolated PBMCs, or DNA extracted from either of those sample types. General conclusions and limits of the study: The amount of clinical and demographic metadata varied by source and participant and was provided uncurated.

Looking up the germline V gene (reference sequence) yields CDR1 LNHDA and CDR2 SQIVND. The CDR3 spans 13 residues, from the cysteine through the phenylalanine. The entry retains the CDR3 DNA only, 39 bases that are in frame from base 1. The junction carries 9 bases between V and J, which are trimmed by 4 bases and 2 bases respectively. The sample was peripheral blood. Here the chain combines TRBV19 and TRBJ2-7, and the D gene may be TRBD1, 6 bases matching. The sequence was collected from a man aged 55-75 years with COVID-19, enrolled during active disease. The CDR3 protein sequence reads: CASSRDKTYEQYF. The nucleotide sequence reads TGTGCCAGTAGTAGGGACAAAACCTACGAGCAGTACTTC.